This entry concerns a single TCR beta chain. There is no known antigen for this receptor. It has no much larger one-base neighbor in the sample; base qualities were not kept. The data originate from a study of OX40 agonist ivuxolimab in advanced cancers. About the full investigation: Ivuxolimab was an agonistic, fully human IgG2 monoclonal antibody directed against OX40 (CD134), a costimulatory receptor. Patients were allowed to have had prior anti-PD-1, anti-PD-L1 or anti-CTLA-4 therapy, and 40% of the dose-escalation patients had previously received checkpoint inhibitors. Among the approximately 54 dose-escalation patients, some 20 had hepatocellular carcinoma, approximately 15 melanoma, 9 renal cell carcinoma and 9 head and neck cancer. In the dose-escalation cohort, roughly four fifths of patients were male, and the mean age was around 60 years, with a range of roughly 20 to 85. Partial responses occurred in three dose-escalation patients, of whom one had hepatocellular carcinoma and two had cutaneous melanoma. Intravenous ivuxolimab was administered to patients every 2 weeks at six dose levels: 0.01, 0.1, 0.3, 1.5, 3 and 10 mg/kg. The purpose of peripheral TCRbeta sequencing was to test whether ivuxolimab changed TCR sequence diversity and led to clonal T-cell expansion. The monotherapy dose-escalation portion (N ≈ 57 patients) of the phase I ivuxolimab trial is reported in the paper.

Points the paper makes about the study in general: Clonal expansion of both CD4+ and CD8+ blood T cells was observed from baseline to week 6 at doses 0.1 to 3.0 mg/kg. After ivuxolimab, expanded clones were on average more numerous among CD8+ T cells than among CD4+ T cells. In the 0.1-3.0 mg/kg groups, partial responders had among the lowest normalized peripheral clonal expansion, particularly in CD8+ T cells. Low levels of normalized T-cell clonal expansion were also seen in some nonresponding patients. Which antigens the clonally expanded peripheral T cells were specific for was not determined.

Patients with autoimmune disease history or receiving systemic immunosuppression were excluded from the trial. Peripheral blood for TCR sequencing was collected from all dose cohorts at baseline, on cycle 4 day 1, and on cycle 7 day 1. The samples were drawn from a first-in-human, open-label, multicenter phase I dose-escalation trial of ivuxolimab. Adults with locally advanced or metastatic head and neck squamous cell, hepatocellular, melanoma or renal cell carcinoma were enrolled in the trial. Before TCR sequencing, CD4+ T cells and CD8+ T cells were sorted from peripheral blood as separate populations. For sequencing of the TCRbeta CDR3 region, genomic DNA was extracted from the sorted cells. The immunoSEQ Assay was used to sequence the TCRbeta CDR3 regions. TCRdb carries this immuneACCESS record with in-frame sequences only. Its versions omit some clonotypes, under half of them owing to an unresolved V gene in the studies checked, with the rest unexplained. The table for this sample lists about 100,000 clones; around 91% of them were counted only once. The leading ten clones occupy approximately 0.16% of the sample.

Measured from the cysteine to the phenylalanine, the CDR3 is 16 residues long. Kept here is only the CDR3 DNA, which spans 48 bases and is read in frame from base 1. CDR1 is given as SGHRS and CDR2 as YFSETQ, both from the germline V gene. At the junction V is shortened by 9 bases and J by 0 bases; bases outside the gene matches: 5. Rearrangement joined TRBV5-1 to TRBJ2-2, with 13 junctional bases fitting TRBD2. This receptor was obtained from an adult with an advanced solid tumor such as melanoma, head and neck, liver or kidney cancer. The source material was CD4+ or CD8+ T cells sorted from blood, sampled in a trial of the OX40 agonist ivuxolimab. In nucleotides, the sequence is TGCGCCACCTCGGGACTAGCGGGACCGAACACCGGGGAGCTGTTTTTT. Translated, it gives CATSGLAGPNTGELFF.